The text below deals with one TCR beta chain. The data derive from a study of control samples from healthy donors and cancer patients. The table came from immunoSEQ multiplex PCR; TCRdb's copy has only in-frame clones and leaves some out. The sample holds some 170,000 clones, under 96% seen once. Trimming shortened V by 6 bases and J by 3 bases, and 12 bases separated the two germline ends. The CDR3 is 13 residues long. CDR1 and CDR2 (germline): MDHEN, SYDVKM. The source is a woman aged 25 to 39 in good health. The chain links TRBV28 to TRBJ2-7, with D perhaps matching TRBD2 (5 bases). Sequenced material: blood. CDR3 loop: CASSYSGSYEQYF. The DNA of the CDR3 is TGTGCCAGCAGCTATTCTGGGAGCTACGAGCAGTACTTC.